This T cell receptor (beta chain) was captured by sequencing in a study of T cell responses to AZD1222 COVID-19 vaccine. With respect to this clone: Its antigen is currently unknown.

The CDR3 extends over 14 amino acids. Germline CDR1 reads SGHDT; CDR2 reads YYEEEE. Between the trimmed V and J ends, which lost 5 bases and 2 bases, there was a span of 13 bases. Measured with immunoSEQ multiplex PCR; TCRdb has only the in-frame clones, and not every one. The table includes some 150,000 clones, around nine tenths detected once. The study's findings and limits: The repertoires were collected only after the peak T cell response. Most donors were white British and more were female, and clonal diversity was possibly underestimated. The study found Spike-specific TCR breadth and depth rose after two AZD1222 doses.

This clonotype was obtained from an adult in good health. Here the sequenced sample was peripheral blood, taken on day 0 of AZD1222 vaccination. This chain connects TRBV5-6 to TRBJ2-5; possibly TRBD2 for D (5 bases). The CDR3 nucleotides are TGTGCCAGCAGTTTCGGGATTGGGCAAGAGACCCAGTACTTC. As protein: CASSFGIGQETQYF.